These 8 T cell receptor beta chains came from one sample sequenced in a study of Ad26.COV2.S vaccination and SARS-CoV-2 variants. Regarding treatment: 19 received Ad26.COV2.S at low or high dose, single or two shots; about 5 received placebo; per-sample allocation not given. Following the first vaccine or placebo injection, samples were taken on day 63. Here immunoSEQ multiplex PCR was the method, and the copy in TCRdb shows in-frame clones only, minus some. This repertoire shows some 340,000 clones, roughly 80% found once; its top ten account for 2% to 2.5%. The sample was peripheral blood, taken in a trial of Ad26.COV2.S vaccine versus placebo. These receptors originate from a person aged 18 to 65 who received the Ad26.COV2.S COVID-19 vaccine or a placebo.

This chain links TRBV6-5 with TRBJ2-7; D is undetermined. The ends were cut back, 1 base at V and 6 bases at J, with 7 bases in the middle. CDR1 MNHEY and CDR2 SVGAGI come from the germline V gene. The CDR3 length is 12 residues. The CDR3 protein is CASSYWGSEQYF. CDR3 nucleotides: TGTGCCAGCAGTTACTGGGGATCCGAGCAGTACTTC.

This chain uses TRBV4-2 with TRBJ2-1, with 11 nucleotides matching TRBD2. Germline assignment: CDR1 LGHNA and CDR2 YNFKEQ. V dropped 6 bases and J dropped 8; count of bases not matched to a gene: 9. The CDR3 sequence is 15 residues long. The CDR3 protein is CASSHSGGAVYEQFF. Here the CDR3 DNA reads TGTGCCAGCAGTCATAGCGGGGGGGCCGTCTATGAGCAGTTCTTC.

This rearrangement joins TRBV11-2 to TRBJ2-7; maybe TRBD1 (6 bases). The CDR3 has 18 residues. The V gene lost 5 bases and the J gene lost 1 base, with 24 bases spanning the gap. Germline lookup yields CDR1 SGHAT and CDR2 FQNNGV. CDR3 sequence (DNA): TGTGCCAGCAGCCAGATTTCACGAGGCAGGGGATTTTCCTACGAGCAGTACTTC. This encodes CASSQISRGRGFSYEQYF.

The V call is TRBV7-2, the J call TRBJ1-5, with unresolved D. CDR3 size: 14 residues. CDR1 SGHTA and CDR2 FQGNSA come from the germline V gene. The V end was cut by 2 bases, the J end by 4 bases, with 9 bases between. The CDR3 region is CASSLFTENQPQHF. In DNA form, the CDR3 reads TGTGCCAGCAGCTTATTTACAGAAAATCAGCCCCAGCATTTT.

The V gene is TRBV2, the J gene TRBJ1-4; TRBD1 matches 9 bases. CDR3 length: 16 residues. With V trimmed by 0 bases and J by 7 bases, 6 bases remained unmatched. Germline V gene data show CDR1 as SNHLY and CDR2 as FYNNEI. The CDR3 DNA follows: TGTGCCAGCAGTGAAGCTGGCACAGGGGGCTTTGAAAAACTGTTTTTT. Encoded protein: CASSEAGTGGFEKLFF.

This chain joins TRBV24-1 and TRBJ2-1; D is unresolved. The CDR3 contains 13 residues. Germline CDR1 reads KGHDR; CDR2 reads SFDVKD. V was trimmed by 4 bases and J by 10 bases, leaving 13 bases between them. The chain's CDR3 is CATSELTSMEQFF. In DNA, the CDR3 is TGTGCCACCAGTGAGCTGACATCGATGGAGCAGTTCTTC.

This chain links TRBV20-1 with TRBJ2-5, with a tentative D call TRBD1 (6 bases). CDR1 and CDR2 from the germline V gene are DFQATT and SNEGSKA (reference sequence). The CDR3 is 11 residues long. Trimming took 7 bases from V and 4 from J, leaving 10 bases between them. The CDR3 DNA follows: TGCAGTGGCGACAGGACAGAGACCCAGTACTTC. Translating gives CSGDRTETQYF.

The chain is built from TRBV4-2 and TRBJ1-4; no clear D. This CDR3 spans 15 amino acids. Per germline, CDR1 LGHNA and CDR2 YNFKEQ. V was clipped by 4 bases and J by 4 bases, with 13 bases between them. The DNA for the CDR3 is TGTGCCAGCAGCCCGAGGGAAGGGATTAATGAAAAACTGTTTTTT. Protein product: CASSPREGINEKLFF.